A selection of T cell receptor beta chains follows, all from one sample in a study of OX40 agonist ivuxolimab in advanced cancers. Method: immunoSEQ multiplex PCR; TCRdb's copy keeps in-frame clones and lacks some. The sample yields fewer than 90,000 clones, roughly nine tenths seen once. The sample here was CD4+ or CD8+ T cells sorted from blood, taken in a trial of the OX40 agonist ivuxolimab. Every receptor here comes from an adult with an advanced solid tumor such as melanoma, head and neck, liver or kidney cancer. The CDR3 runs from the conserved cysteine through the conserved F or W. The D gene is left open where the match is weak. Not every row has a clone size; where given, it reads once, few, many or a size class.

>-|TRBV5-1|-|TRBJ2-5
CASSLSSLETQYF
TGCGCCAGCAGCTTGAGTAGTCTAGAGACCCAGTACTTC
>-|TRBV28|-|TRBJ1-3
CASSLRPSSGNTIYF
TGTGCCAGCAGTTTGCGGCCCAGCTCTGGAAACACCATATATTTT
>-|TRBV30|-|TRBJ1-5
CAWSGGTSNQPQHF
TGTGCCTGGAGTGGGGGGACTAGCAATCAGCCCCAGCATTTT
>TRBD1|TRBV19|-|TRBJ2-3
CASSTRTGARTDTQYF
TGTGCCAGTAGTACCCGGACAGGGGCGCGAACAGATACGCAGTATTTT
>-|TRBV30|-|TRBJ2-7
CAWSDLDGEQYF
TGTGCCTGGAGTGACTTGGATGGCGAGCAGTACTTC
>TRBD2|TRBV5-1|-|TRBJ2-3
CASSFEGLAGGITDTQYF
TGCGCCAGCAGCTTCGAGGGACTAGCGGGAGGAATCACAGATACGCAGTATTTT
>-|TRBV5-6|-|TRBJ2-1
CASSFGARASAYNEQFF
TGTGCCAGCAGCTTTGGTGCTAGGGCTAGCGCCTACAATGAGCAGTTCTTC
>TRBD1|TRBV15|-|TRBJ1-4
CATSRDSSGRGKPNEKLFF
TGTGCCACCAGCAGAGATTCAAGTGGCAGGGGGAAACCTAATGAAAAACTGTTTTTT
>-|TRBV10-2|-|TRBJ1-1
CASTQAGMNTEAFF
TGCGCCAGCACCCAGGCGGGAATGAACACTGAAGCTTTCTTT
>-|TRBV29-1|-|TRBJ2-1
CSVSGRYNEQFF
TGCAGCGTTTCGGGACGCTACAATGAGCAGTTCTTC
>-|TRBV9|once|TRBJ1-2
CASSPLGYGYTF
TGTGCCAGCAGCCCCCTTGGGTATGGCTACACCTTC
>-|TRBV30|-|TRBJ1-2
CAWSALGVGGYGYTF
TGTGCCTGGAGTGCTCTAGGGGTTGGGGGCTATGGCTACACCTTC
>-|TRBV5-1|-|TRBJ1-1
CASSLDGLNTEAFF
TGCGCCAGCAGCTTGGACGGATTGAACACTGAAGCTTTCTTT
>TRBD2|TRBV14|-|TRBJ2-4
CASSQGGKGKNIQYF
TGTGCCAGCAGCCAGGGAGGGAAGGGGAAAAACATTCAGTACTTC
>-|TRBV18|-|TRBJ1-2
CASSPGSDYGYTF
TGTGCCAGCTCACCAGGGTCGGACTATGGCTACACCTTC
>-|TRBV5-1|-|TRBJ1-1
CASSLNYVGAPPGTEAFF
TGCGCCAGCAGCTTGAATTACGTGGGTGCTCCACCGGGGACTGAAGCTTTCTTT
>-|TRBV7-3|few|TRBJ2-3
CASSAGGTDTQYF
TGTGCCAGCAGCGCAGGGGGCACAGATACGCAGTATTTT
>-|TRBV5-4|-|TRBJ2-3
CASSLEAGAADTQYF
TGTGCCAGCAGCTTGGAGGCCGGGGCTGCAGATACGCAGTATTTT
>-|TRBV5-6|-|TRBJ2-7
CASSLVGTGYEQYF
TGTGCCAGCAGCTTGGTGGGAACGGGATACGAGCAGTACTTC
>TRBD2|TRBV19|-|TRBJ2-3
CASSSGRRDTQYF
TGTGCCAGTAGTAGCGGGAGGAGGGATACGCAGTATTTT
>-|TRBV5-6|-|TRBJ2-1
CASSSSRRGISYNEQFF
TGTGCCAGCAGCTCTTCCCGGAGGGGTATCTCCTACAATGAGCAGTTCTTC
>-|TRBV7-2|-|TRBJ1-1
CASSSGGAANTEAFF
TGTGCCAGCAGCTCTGGGGGGGCAGCGAACACTGAAGCTTTCTTT
>-|TRBV7-6|-|TRBJ1-1
CASSLLRSNTEAFF
TGTGCCAGCAGCTTATTGAGATCGAACACTGAAGCTTTCTTT